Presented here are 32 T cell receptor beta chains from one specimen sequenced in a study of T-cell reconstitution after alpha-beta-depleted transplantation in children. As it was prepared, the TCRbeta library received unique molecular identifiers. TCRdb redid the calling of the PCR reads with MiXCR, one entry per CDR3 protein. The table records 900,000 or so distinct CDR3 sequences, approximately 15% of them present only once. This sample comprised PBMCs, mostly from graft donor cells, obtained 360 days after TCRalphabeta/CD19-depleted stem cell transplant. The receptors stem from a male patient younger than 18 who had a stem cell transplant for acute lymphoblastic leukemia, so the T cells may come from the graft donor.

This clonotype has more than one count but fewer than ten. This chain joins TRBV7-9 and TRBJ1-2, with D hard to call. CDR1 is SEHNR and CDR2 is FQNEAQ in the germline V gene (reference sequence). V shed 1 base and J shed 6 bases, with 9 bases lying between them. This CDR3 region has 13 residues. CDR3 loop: CASSLVRIDGYTF. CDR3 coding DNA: TGTGCCAGCAGCTTAGTTAGGATTGATGGCTACACCTTC.

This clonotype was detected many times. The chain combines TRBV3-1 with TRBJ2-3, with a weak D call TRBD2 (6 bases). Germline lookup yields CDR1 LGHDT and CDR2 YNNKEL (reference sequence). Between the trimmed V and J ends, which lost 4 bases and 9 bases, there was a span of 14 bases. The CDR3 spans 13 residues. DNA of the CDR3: TGTGCCAGCAGCCTCGGGGGAGTTACCACGCAGTATTTT. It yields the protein CASSLGGVTTQYF.

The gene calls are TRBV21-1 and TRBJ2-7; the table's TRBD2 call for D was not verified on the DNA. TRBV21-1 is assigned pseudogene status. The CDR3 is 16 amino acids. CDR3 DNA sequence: TGTGCCAGCAGCAGCCCCGGCAGGAAGGAGGGAAACGAGCAGTACTTC. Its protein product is CASSSPGRKEGNEQYF.

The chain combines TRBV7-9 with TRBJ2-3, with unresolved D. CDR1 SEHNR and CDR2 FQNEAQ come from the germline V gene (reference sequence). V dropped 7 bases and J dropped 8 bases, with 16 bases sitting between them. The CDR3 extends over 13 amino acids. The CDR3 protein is CASTRTSGGTQYF. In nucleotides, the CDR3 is TGTGCCAGCACCCGAACGTCGGGCGGTACGCAGTATTTT.

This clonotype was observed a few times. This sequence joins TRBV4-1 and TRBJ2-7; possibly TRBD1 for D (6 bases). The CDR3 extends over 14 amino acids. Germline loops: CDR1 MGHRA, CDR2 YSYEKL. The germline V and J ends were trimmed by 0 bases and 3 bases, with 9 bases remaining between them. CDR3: CASSQDHRVYEQYF. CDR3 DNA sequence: TGCGCCAGCAGCCAAGATCACAGGGTCTACGAGCAGTACTTC.

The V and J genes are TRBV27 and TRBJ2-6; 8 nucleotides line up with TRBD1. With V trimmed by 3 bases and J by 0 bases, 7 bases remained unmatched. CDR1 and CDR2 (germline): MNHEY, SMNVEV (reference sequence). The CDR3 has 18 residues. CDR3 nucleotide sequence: TGTGCCAGCAGTTTTTTTTCAGGGGGCGACTCTGGGGCCAACGTCCTGACTTTC. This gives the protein CASSFFSGGDSGANVLTF.

The CDR3 sequence is CASSSGLVLQTQYF. The CDR3 coding sequence is TGTGCCAGCAGCTCAGGACTAGTTCTGCAGACCCAGTACTTC. The V gene is TRBV7-2, the J gene TRBJ2-5, with TRBD2 identical over 7 bases. Trimming at V came to 4 bases and at J to 6 bases, leaving 8 bases not matched to a gene. The CDR3 has 14 amino acids. Germline assignment: CDR1 SGHTA and CDR2 FQGNSA. The variable domain in full, with the rest retrieved from reference TRBV7-2 and TRBJ2-5, is GAGVSQSPSNKVTEKGKDVELRCDPISGHTALYWYRQSLGQGLEFLIYFQGNSAPDKSGLPSDRFSAERTGGSVSTLTIQRTQQEDSAVYLCASSSGLVLQTQYFGPGTRLLVL.

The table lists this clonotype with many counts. CDR3 in amino acids: CASSPMTGYNQPQHF. The DNA of the CDR3 is TGTGCCAGCAGTCCCATGACAGGGTACAATCAGCCCCAGCATTTT. V gene TRBV6-2 or TRBV6-3 combines with J gene TRBJ1-5; 7 nucleotides match TRBD1. The germline V gene has CDR1 MNHEY and CDR2 SVGEGT. Trimming took 5 bases from V and 3 from J; bases not matched to a gene: 7. The CDR3 has 15 residues.

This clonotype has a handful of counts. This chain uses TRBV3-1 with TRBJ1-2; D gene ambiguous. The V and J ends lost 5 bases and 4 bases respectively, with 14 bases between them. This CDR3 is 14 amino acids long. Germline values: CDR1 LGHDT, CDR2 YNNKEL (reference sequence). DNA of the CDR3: TGTGCCAGCAGCAAGGACCTCGGAACCTATGGCTACACCTTC. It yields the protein CASSKDLGTYGYTF.

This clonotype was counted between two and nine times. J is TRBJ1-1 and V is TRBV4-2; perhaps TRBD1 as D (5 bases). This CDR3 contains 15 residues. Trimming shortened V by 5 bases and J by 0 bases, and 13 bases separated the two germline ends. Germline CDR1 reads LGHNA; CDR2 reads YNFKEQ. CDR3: CASSGRQNMNTEAFF. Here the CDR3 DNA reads TGTGCCAGCAGCGGTCGACAGAACATGAACACTGAAGCTTTCTTT.

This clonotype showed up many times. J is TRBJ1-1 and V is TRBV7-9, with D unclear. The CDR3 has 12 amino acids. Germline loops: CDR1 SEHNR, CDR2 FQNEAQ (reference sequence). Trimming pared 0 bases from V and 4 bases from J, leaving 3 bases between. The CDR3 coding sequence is TGTGCCAGCAGCTTAGCCAGCACTGAAGCTTTCTTT. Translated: CASSLASTEAFF.

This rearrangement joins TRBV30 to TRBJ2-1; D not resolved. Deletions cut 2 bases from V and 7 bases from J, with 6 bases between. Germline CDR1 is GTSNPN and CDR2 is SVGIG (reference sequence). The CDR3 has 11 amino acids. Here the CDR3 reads CAWSIGNEQFF. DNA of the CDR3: TGTGCCTGGAGTATAGGAAATGAGCAGTTCTTC.

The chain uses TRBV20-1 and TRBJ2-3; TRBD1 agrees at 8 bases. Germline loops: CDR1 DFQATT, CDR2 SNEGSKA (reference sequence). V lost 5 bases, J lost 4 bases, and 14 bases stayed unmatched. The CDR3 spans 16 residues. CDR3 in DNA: TGCAGTGCTGTAACCAGGGGCAGGGGGCTATCAGATACGCAGTATTTT. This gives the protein CSAVTRGRGLSDTQYF.

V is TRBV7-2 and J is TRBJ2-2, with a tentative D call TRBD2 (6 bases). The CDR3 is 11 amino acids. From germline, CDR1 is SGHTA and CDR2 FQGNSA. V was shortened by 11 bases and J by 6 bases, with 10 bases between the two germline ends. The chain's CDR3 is CACPGAGELFF. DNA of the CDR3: TGTGCCTGCCCGGGAGCCGGGGAGCTGTTTTTT.

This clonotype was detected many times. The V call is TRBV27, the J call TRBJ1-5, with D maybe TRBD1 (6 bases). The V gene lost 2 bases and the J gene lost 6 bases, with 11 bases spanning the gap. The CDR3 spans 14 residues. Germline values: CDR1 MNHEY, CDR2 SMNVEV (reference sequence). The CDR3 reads CASSLAGGRQPQHF. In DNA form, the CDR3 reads TGTGCCAGCAGTTTAGCTGGGGGGCGTCAGCCCCAGCATTTT.

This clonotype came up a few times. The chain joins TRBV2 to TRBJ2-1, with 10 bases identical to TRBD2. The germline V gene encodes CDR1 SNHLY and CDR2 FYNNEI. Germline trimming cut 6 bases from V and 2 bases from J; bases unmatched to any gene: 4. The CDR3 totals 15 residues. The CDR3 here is CASRGLAPAYNEQFF. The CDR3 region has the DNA TGTGCCAGCAGGGGACTAGCGCCAGCCTACAATGAGCAGTTCTTC. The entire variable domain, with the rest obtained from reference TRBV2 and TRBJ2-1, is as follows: EPEVTQTPSHQVTQMGQEVILRCVPISNHLYFYWYRQILGQKVEFLVSFYNNEISEKSEIFDDQFSVERPDGSNFTLKIRSTKLEDSAMYFCASRGLAPAYNEQFFGPGTRLTVL.

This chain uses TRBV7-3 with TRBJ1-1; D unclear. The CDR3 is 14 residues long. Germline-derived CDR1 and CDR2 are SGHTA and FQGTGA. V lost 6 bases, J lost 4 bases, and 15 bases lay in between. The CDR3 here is CASSPVGPSTEAFF. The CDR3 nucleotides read TGTGCCAGCAGTCCTGTGGGCCCGAGCACTGAAGCTTTCTTT.

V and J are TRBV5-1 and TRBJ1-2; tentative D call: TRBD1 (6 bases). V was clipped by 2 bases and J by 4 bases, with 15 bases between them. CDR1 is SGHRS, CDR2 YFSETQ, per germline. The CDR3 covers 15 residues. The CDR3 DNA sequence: TGCGCCAGCAGCTTAACAGCAGGGGCCAGCTATGGCTACACCTTC. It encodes CASSLTAGASYGYTF.

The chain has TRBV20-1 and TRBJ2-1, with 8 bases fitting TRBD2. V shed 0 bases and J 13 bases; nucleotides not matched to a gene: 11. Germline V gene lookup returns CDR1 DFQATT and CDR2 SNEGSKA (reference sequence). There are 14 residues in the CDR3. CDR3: CSARDPSTSGTQFF. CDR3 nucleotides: TGCAGTGCTAGAGATCCCTCTACTAGCGGAACACAGTTCTTC.

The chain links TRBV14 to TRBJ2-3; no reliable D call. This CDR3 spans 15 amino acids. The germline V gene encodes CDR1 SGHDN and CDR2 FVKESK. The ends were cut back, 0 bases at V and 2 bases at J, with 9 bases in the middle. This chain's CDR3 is CASSQDPRATDTQYF. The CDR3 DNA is TGTGCCAGCAGCCAAGATCCCAGAGCCACAGATACGCAGTATTTT.

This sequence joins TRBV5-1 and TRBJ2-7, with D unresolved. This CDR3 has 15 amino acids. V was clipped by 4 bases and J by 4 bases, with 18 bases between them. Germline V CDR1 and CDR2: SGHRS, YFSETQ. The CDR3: CASSPDGGPIYEQYF. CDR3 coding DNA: TGCGCCAGCAGCCCCGATGGCGGCCCAATTTACGAGCAGTACTTC.

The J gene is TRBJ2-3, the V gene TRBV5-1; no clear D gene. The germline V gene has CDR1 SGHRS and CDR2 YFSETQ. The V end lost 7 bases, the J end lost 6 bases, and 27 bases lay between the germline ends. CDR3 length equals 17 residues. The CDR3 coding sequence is TGCGCCAGCCAATTGACTCCCTTCAACCACTTAATGGATACGCAGTATTTT. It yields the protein CASQLTPFNHLMDTQYF.

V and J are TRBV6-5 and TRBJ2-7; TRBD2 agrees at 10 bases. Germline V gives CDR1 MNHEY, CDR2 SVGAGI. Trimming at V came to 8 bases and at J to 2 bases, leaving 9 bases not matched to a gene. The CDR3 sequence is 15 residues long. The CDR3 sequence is CASRFLAGAAYEQYF. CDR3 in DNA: TGTGCCAGCCGATTCCTAGCGGGAGCAGCCTACGAGCAGTACTTC.

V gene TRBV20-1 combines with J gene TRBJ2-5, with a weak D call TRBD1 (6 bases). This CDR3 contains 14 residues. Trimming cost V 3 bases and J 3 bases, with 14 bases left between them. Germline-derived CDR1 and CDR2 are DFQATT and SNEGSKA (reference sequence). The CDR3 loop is CSASPGTSKETQYF. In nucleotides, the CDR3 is TGCAGTGCTAGCCCGGGGACATCTAAAGAGACCCAGTACTTC.

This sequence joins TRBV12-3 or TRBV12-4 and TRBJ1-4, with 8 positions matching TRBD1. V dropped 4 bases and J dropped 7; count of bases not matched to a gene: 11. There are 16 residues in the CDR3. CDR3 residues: CASSSLKQGAREKLFF. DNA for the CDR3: TGTGCCAGCAGTTCGCTTAAGCAGGGGGCGCGTGAAAAACTGTTTTTT.

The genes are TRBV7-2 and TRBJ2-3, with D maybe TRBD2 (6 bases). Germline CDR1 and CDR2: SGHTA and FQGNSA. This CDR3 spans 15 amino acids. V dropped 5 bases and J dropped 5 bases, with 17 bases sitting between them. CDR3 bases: TGTGCCAGCAGCCTGTTAGGCGCGGGAAGAGATACGCAGTATTTT. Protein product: CASSLLGAGRDTQYF.

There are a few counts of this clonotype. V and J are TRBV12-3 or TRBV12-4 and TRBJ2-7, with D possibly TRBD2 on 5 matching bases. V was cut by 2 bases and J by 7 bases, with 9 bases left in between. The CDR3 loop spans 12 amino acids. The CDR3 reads CASSLMSGEQYF. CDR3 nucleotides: TGTGCCAGCAGTTTAATGTCGGGAGAGCAGTACTTC.

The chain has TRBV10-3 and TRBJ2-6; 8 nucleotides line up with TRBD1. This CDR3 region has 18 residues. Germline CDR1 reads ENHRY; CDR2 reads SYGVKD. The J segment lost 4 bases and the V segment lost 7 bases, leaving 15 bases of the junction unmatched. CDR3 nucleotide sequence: TGTGCCATCATACCGGGACAGGCCCCAGTATCCGGGGCCAACGTCCTGACTTTC. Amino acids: CAIIPGQAPVSGANVLTF.

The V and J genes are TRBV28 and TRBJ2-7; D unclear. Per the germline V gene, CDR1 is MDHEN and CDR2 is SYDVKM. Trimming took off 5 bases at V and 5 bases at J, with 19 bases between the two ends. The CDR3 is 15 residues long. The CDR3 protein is CASSKPFRRPHEQYF. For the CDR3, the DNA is TGTGCCAGCAGTAAACCGTTTCGTCGCCCCCACGAGCAGTACTTC. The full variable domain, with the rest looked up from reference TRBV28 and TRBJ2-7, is DVKVTQSSRYLVKRTGEKVFLECVQDMDHENMFWYRQDPGLGLRLIYFSYDVKMKEKGDIPEGYSVSREKKERFSLILESASTNQTSMYLCASSKPFRRPHEQYFGPGTRLTVT.

This CDR3 is CSATPGQTYEQYF. The CDR3 nucleotides read TGCAGTGCTACCCCGGGACAGACCTACGAGCAGTACTTC. The rearrangement joins TRBV20-1 to TRBJ2-7, with 7 bases that match TRBD1. The CDR3 totals 13 residues. Germline V gene lookup returns CDR1 DFQATT and CDR2 SNEGSKA (reference sequence). V shed 4 bases and J 2 bases; nucleotides not matched to a gene: 5.

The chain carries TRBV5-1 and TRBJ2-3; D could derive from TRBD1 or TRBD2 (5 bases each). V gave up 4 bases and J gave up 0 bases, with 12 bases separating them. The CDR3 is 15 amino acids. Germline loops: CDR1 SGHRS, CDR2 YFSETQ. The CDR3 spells CASSRGQTSTDTQYF. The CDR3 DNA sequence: TGCGCCAGCAGCCGGGGCCAAACTAGCACAGATACGCAGTATTTT.

The CDR3 DNA reads as TGTGCCAGCAGCCGGAACCCGGGACCCTTATACGAGCAGTACTTC. Translation: CASSRNPGPLYEQYF. The chain couples TRBV12-3 or TRBV12-4 to TRBJ2-7; D possibly matches TRBD1 or TRBD2 (5 bases each). The CDR3 covers 15 residues. The V end was cut by 6 bases, the J end by 4 bases, with 19 bases between.